This is a list of T cell receptor beta chains from one sample in a study of CD8+ T cells in alopecia areata. Assay used: immunoSEQ multiplex PCR; TCRdb lists only in-frame clones, some missing. The top ten hold 0.91% of the sample, which has 170,000 or so clones, roughly two thirds seen once. This specimen consisted of CD4+ T cells sorted from blood, obtained at week 4, from a patient treated with tofacitinib. These receptors were obtained from a human donor with alopecia areata. The CDR3 runs from the conserved cysteine through the conserved F or W. D genes are given only for firm matches. Size values are once, few and many counts, or a class for expanded clones, and some rows have none.

>TRBJ2-1|TRBD1|.|TRBV6-1
CASIGTGGSNEQFF
TGTGCCAGCATCGGGACAGGGGGATCGAATGAGCAGTTCTTC
>TRBJ1-5|.|few|TRBV29-1
CSALVAGDQPQHF
TGCAGCGCCCTGGTGGCGGGCGATCAGCCCCAGCATTTT
>TRBJ2-2|.|.|TRBV5-1
CASSGDGNTGELFF
TGCGCCAGCAGCGGGGACGGGAACACCGGGGAGCTGTTTTTT
>TRBJ1-1|.|.|TRBV7-9
CASSLGRGNTEAFF
TGTGCCAGCAGCTTAGGGAGGGGGAACACTGAAGCTTTCTTT
>TRBJ2-7|.|.|TRBV5-1
CASSLAGKGSYEQYF
TGCGCCAGCAGCTTGGCCGGTAAGGGCTCCTACGAGCAGTACTTC
>TRBJ2-6|TRBD1|.|TRBV29-1
CSAVTGGASGANVLTF
TGCAGCGCCGTGACAGGGGGCGCCTCTGGGGCCAACGTCCTGACTTTC
>TRBJ2-3|.|few|TRBV15
CATSSRGPTDTQYF
TGTGCCACCAGCAGTCGGGGCCCAACAGATACGCAGTATTTT
>TRBJ2-3|.|.|TRBV29-1
CSVGDSTDTQYF
TGCAGCGTGGGGGACAGCACAGATACGCAGTATTTT
>TRBJ1-1|.|.|TRBV14
CASSQDSHTEAFF
TGTGCCAGCAGCCAAGACAGTCACACTGAAGCTTTCTTT
>TRBJ1-1|.|.|TRBV7-9
CASSSPGDEAFF
TGTGCCAGCAGCTCACCCGGGGATGAAGCTTTCTTT
>TRBJ2-1|.|few|TRBV19
CASSIWDEQFF
TGTGCCAGTAGTATATGGGATGAGCAGTTCTTC
>TRBJ2-4|.|.|TRBV30
CAWSVGGGVGRIQYF
TGTGCCTGGAGTGTAGGCGGGGGCGTCGGGCGAATTCAGTACTTC
>TRBJ2-5|.|.|TRBV6-5
CASSRGQTQYF
TGTGCCAGCAGCCGAGGCCAGACCCAGTACTTC
>TRBJ1-1|.|.|TRBV29-1
CSVVRRGNTEAFF
TGCAGCGTTGTTCGAAGGGGGAACACTGAAGCTTTCTTT
>TRBJ1-2|.|.|TRBV29-1
CSVGSSYGYTF
TGCAGCGTTGGGAGCTCATATGGCTACACCTTC
>TRBJ1-6|.|.|TRBV30
CAWSVTDSPISPLHF
TGTGCCTGGAGTGTAACGGACAGTCCAATTTCACCCCTCCACTTT
>TRBJ2-7|.|few|TRBV18
CASSLKHGTPAFTYEQYF
TGTGCCAGCTCTCTAAAGCACGGGACACCTGCTTTTACCTACGAGCAGTACTTC
>TRBJ2-6|TRBD1|once|TRBV30
CAWSPGTGATSLSGANVLTF
TGTGCCTGGAGTCCCGGGACAGGAGCAACCTCCCTCTCTGGGGCCAACGTCCTGACTTTC
>TRBJ2-3|.|.|TRBV11-2
CASRPPGASSTDTQYF
TGTGCCAGCAGACCGCCGGGAGCCTCTAGCACAGATACGCAGTATTTT
>TRBJ2-3|TRBD2|.|TRBV19
CASRVAGPSTDTQYF
TGTGCCAGTAGGGTAGCGGGGCCTAGCACAGATACGCAGTATTTT
>TRBJ1-6|.|.|TRBV10-3
CAIRNRAQNSPLHF
TGTGCCATCAGAAACCGGGCCCAGAATTCACCCCTCCACTTT
>TRBJ1-2|.|.|TRBV2
CASSPDSRFLYGYTF
TGTGCCAGCAGCCCGGACAGCCGATTCCTATATGGCTACACCTTC